The rows below give T cell receptor beta chains drawn from one sample of a study of vaccination and CD4 T cells after COVID-19. No cognate antigen is known for these TCRs. In TCRdb, the PCR reads were re-called with MiXCR into one record per CDR3 protein. This repertoire shows about 19,000 distinct CDR3 sequences, approximately 48% found once; its top ten account for roughly 2.6%. Sequenced material: CD4+ T cells from blood, cultured in vitro, taken after SARS-CoV-2 vaccination. The source of these receptors is a human donor who had recovered from COVID-19. CDR3s include the opening cysteine and the closing phenylalanine or tryptophan. Each record gives: D gene, J gene, CDR3 length, V gene, clone size, CDR3 DNA, CDR3 protein. D genes are given only for firm matches. Expanded clones get a size class; other rows say once, few or many, or leave the size out.

D: NA; J: TRBJ2-5; length: 16; V: TRBV4-1; size: NA; DNA: TGCGCCAGCAGCCACATCCCGACTAGGTCCATTGAGACCCAGTACTTC; CDR3: CASSHIPTRSIETQYF
D: TRBD1; J: TRBJ1-3; length: 16; V: TRBV4-2; size: NA; DNA: TGTGCCAGCAGCCAAGGGCCGGGACAGGGATCGCACACCATATATTTT; CDR3: CASSQGPGQGSHTIYF
D: NA; J: TRBJ1-1; length: 13; V: TRBV19; size: NA; DNA: TGTGCCAGTAGTGCCAACAGGGCCACTGAAGCTTTCTTT; CDR3: CASSANRATEAFF
D: TRBD1; J: TRBJ2-1; length: 15; V: TRBV19; size: NA; DNA: TGTGCCAGTAGTTCGGGACAGAGCTCCTACAATGAGCAGTTCTTC; CDR3: CASSSGQSSYNEQFF
D: TRBD1; J: TRBJ1-2; length: 18; V: TRBV7-2; size: few; DNA: TGTGCCAGCAGCTTAGCGCTCGGACAGGGGAAAGAGAGTTATGGCTACACCTTC; CDR3: CASSLALGQGKESYGYTF
D: NA; J: TRBJ1-2; length: 13; V: TRBV5-4; size: once; DNA: TGTGCCAGCAGCTTGATGGGACCTACTGGCTACACCTTC; CDR3: CASSLMGPTGYTF
D: NA; J: TRBJ1-2; length: 14; V: TRBV7-9; size: NA; DNA: TGTGCCAGCAGCTCCCCTGGACAGCTGGGTGGCTACACCTTC; CDR3: CASSSPGQLGGYTF
D: TRBD1; J: TRBJ2-5; length: 13; V: TRBV20-1; size: few; DNA: TGCAGTGCTAGGGGACAGGGGCTAGAGACCCAGTACTTC; CDR3: CSARGQGLETQYF
D: NA; J: TRBJ1-1; length: 11; V: TRBV19; size: NA; DNA: TGTGCCAGTAGTATGGGGGCCGAAGCTTTCTTT; CDR3: CASSMGAEAFF
D: TRBD2; J: TRBJ2-7; length: 13; V: TRBV4-3; size: NA; DNA: TGCGCCAGCAGCTTGAGCGGGGGCTACGAGCAGTACTTC; CDR3: CASSLSGGYEQYF
D: NA; J: TRBJ2-2; length: 17; V: TRBV4-2; size: NA; DNA: TGTGCCAGCAGCCAAGATAGGGGGACGGTCAACACCGGGGAGCTGTTTTTT; CDR3: CASSQDRGTVNTGELFF
D: NA; J: TRBJ1-5; length: 13; V: TRBV20-1; size: few; DNA: TGCAGTGCCCTCAGCGGACAACATCAGCCCCAGCATTTT; CDR3: CSALSGQHQPQHF
D: NA; J: TRBJ1-6; length: 16; V: TRBV7-2; size: NA; DNA: TGTGCCAGCAGCTTAGTATCCGGGGCGAATAATTCACCCCTCCACTTT; CDR3: CASSLVSGANNSPLHF
D: NA; J: TRBJ1-6; length: 19; V: TRBV6-5; size: few; DNA: TGTGCCAGCAGTTCCAGACCAGGGTTGAACGGAGTCGGTAATTCACCCCTCCACTTT; CDR3: CASSSRPGLNGVGNSPLHF
D: TRBD1; J: TRBJ1-4; length: 12; V: TRBV24-1; size: once; DNA: TGTGCCACCAGTGATCCAGGGGGAGGACTGTTTTTT; CDR3: CATSDPGGGLFF
D: NA; J: TRBJ1-1; length: 13; V: TRBV7-9; size: NA; DNA: TGTGCCAGCAGTATCCGAGGGGACACTGAAGCTTTCTTT; CDR3: CASSIRGDTEAFF
D: NA; J: TRBJ2-5; length: 13; V: TRBV10-2; size: large; DNA: TGCGCCAGCAGTGAGACTTCACCGGGGACCCAGTACTTC; CDR3: CASSETSPGTQYF
D: NA; J: TRBJ1-2; length: 19; V: TRBV18; size: NA; DNA: TGTGCCAGCTCACCACAGTCTACTAACGAGGGGGAGTCGGCTAGTGGCTACACCTTC; CDR3: CASSPQSTNEGESASGYTF
D: NA; J: TRBJ1-2; length: 13; V: TRBV30; size: NA; DNA: TGTGCCTGGAGTGTTGGGCGGGTCGGAGGCTACACCTTC; CDR3: CAWSVGRVGGYTF
D: NA; J: TRBJ2-1; length: 16; V: TRBV15; size: NA; DNA: TGTGCCACCAGCAAGGGACAACCGAGCTCCTACAATGAGCAGTTCTTC; CDR3: CATSKGQPSSYNEQFF
D: TRBD2; J: TRBJ2-7; length: 14; V: TRBV7-8; size: NA; DNA: TGTGCCAGCAGCCACCTCGGGGGGGGGAGCGAGCAGTACTTC; CDR3: CASSHLGGGSEQYF
D: TRBD2; J: TRBJ2-7; length: 15; V: TRBV6-1; size: few; DNA: TGTGCCAGCAGCTATCGAATAGCGGGGACTTACGAGCAGTACTTC; CDR3: CASSYRIAGTYEQYF
D: TRBD1; J: TRBJ1-2; length: 16; V: TRBV7-2; size: few; DNA: TGTGCCAGCAGCTTCAAGGGGGCAGGGAACTTTCGGGGCTACACCTTC; CDR3: CASSFKGAGNFRGYTF
D: NA; J: TRBJ2-7; length: 14; V: TRBV25-1; size: few; DNA: TGTGCCAGCAGTGACCCGTACCGATCCTACGAGCAGTACTTC; CDR3: CASSDPYRSYEQYF
D: TRBD1; J: TRBJ2-3; length: 15; V: TRBV9; size: NA; DNA: TGTGCCAGCAGCGTCACCCAGGGGGGCACAGATACGCAGTATTTT; CDR3: CASSVTQGGTDTQYF
D: TRBD2; J: TRBJ2-7; length: 13; V: TRBV20-1; size: few; DNA: TGCAGTGCTTCCACGACTAGCGGGGTATGGCAGTACTTC; CDR3: CSASTTSGVWQYF
D: NA; J: TRBJ1-1; length: 16; V: TRBV4-2; size: NA; DNA: TGTGCCAGCAGCCAAGATAGGGGGGGGCCGGACACTGAAGCTTTCTTT; CDR3: CASSQDRGGPDTEAFF
D: NA; J: TRBJ2-6; length: 16; V: TRBV6-1; size: NA; DNA: TGTGCCAGCAGAAAGACTAGAAGCACCGGGGCCAACGTCCTGACTTTC; CDR3: CASRKTRSTGANVLTF
D: TRBD1; J: TRBJ1-2; length: 15; V: TRBV6-1; size: once; DNA: TGTGCCAGCACCCGGGGACAGGAAGGCGACTATGGCTACACCTTC; CDR3: CASTRGQEGDYGYTF
D: NA; J: TRBJ1-2; length: 12; V: TRBV6-5; size: few; DNA: TGTGCCAGCAGTTACGGGCCTGGTGGCTACACCTTC; CDR3: CASSYGPGGYTF
D: TRBD2; J: TRBJ2-3; length: 14; V: TRBV7-8; size: NA; DNA: TGTGCCAGCAGCTTAGACCTAGCGGCCGATACGCAGTATTTT; CDR3: CASSLDLAADTQYF
D: NA; J: TRBJ2-3; length: 13; V: TRBV24-1; size: NA; DNA: TGTGCCACCAGTGATTTCCACCTGGATACGCAGTATTTT; CDR3: CATSDFHLDTQYF
D: NA; J: TRBJ2-3; length: 11; V: TRBV12-3/TRBV12-4; size: few; DNA: TGTGCCAGCAGAAAGGACTGGGGGCAGTATTTT; CDR3: CASRKDWGQYF
D: TRBD1; J: TRBJ1-1; length: 15; V: TRBV7-8; size: few; DNA: TGTGCCAGCAGCTTAAGTGGGACAGGGTTTGATGAAGCTTTCTTT; CDR3: CASSLSGTGFDEAFF
D: NA; J: TRBJ2-3; length: 15; V: TRBV7-2; size: NA; DNA: TGTGCCAGCAGCTTATTAAACGGGAACACAGATACGCAGTATTTT; CDR3: CASSLLNGNTDTQYF
D: NA; J: TRBJ1-2; length: 14; V: TRBV20-1; size: NA; DNA: TGCAGTGCTAGTTCGGAGCCCTCTAACTATGGCTACACCTTC; CDR3: CSASSEPSNYGYTF
D: NA; J: TRBJ2-3; length: 17; V: TRBV7-2; size: NA; DNA: TGTGCCAGCAGCTTAAGGTCAGGGGGGGGCAATGTGGATACGCAGTATTTT; CDR3: CASSLRSGGGNVDTQYF
D: NA; J: TRBJ2-7; length: 12; V: TRBV12-3/TRBV12-4; size: once; DNA: TGTGCCAGCAGTTTTGGAAGGGGCGAGCAGTACTTC; CDR3: CASSFGRGEQYF
D: TRBD1; J: TRBJ2-3; length: 15; V: TRBV7-9; size: few; DNA: TGTGCCAGCAGCCCTCGGACAGGGCGCACAGATACGCAGTATTTT; CDR3: CASSPRTGRTDTQYF
D: NA; J: TRBJ2-7; length: 15; V: TRBV28; size: NA; DNA: TGTGCCAGCAGTCCCCCGGGAGAGGGAGCCTACGAGCAGTACTTC; CDR3: CASSPPGEGAYEQYF
D: NA; J: TRBJ1-3; length: 15; V: TRBV11-3; size: once; DNA: TGTGCCAGCAGCTCTACAGGAGAGTCTGGAAACACCATATATTTT; CDR3: CASSSTGESGNTIYF
D: NA; J: TRBJ1-5; length: 14; V: TRBV21-1; size: few; DNA: TGTGCCAGCAGCCCTGCCCCGGGAGGCCAGCCCCAGCATTTT; CDR3: CASSPAPGGQPQHF
D: TRBD2; J: TRBJ2-2; length: 15; V: TRBV6-1; size: NA; DNA: TGTGCCAGCACCTTTGGGACTAGCATCACCGGGGAGCTGTTTTTT; CDR3: CASTFGTSITGELFF
D: NA; J: TRBJ1-2; length: 17; V: TRBV6-5; size: few; DNA: TGTGCCAGCAGTTACAGTTTAGGGCTGAGTGGGCGCTATGGCTACACCTTC; CDR3: CASSYSLGLSGRYGYTF
D: TRBD1; J: TRBJ1-4; length: 14; V: TRBV30; size: NA; DNA: TGTGCCTGGAGTGTCGGGACAGAGACTGAAAAACTGTTTTTT; CDR3: CAWSVGTETEKLFF
D: NA; J: TRBJ2-7; length: 15; V: TRBV19; size: few; DNA: TGTGCCAGTAGTGGATCACCCCCGGATCCCTACGAGCAGTACTTC; CDR3: CASSGSPPDPYEQYF
D: NA; J: TRBJ1-5; length: 15; V: TRBV20-1; size: few; DNA: TGCAGTGCTAGAGCATCCCCTTTCAGCAATCAGCCCCAGCATTTT; CDR3: CSARASPFSNQPQHF
D: NA; J: TRBJ2-7; length: 11; V: TRBV7-2; size: NA; DNA: TGTGCCAGCAGCTTGGTACACGAGCAGTACTTC; CDR3: CASSLVHEQYF
D: TRBD2; J: TRBJ2-3; length: 15; V: TRBV7-6; size: NA; DNA: TGTGCCAGCAGCCTAGGCGGGAGGGCCGCGGATACGCAGTATTTT; CDR3: CASSLGGRAADTQYF
D: NA; J: TRBJ2-3; length: 18; V: TRBV7-3; size: NA; DNA: TGTGCCAGCAGCCCCCACTCGGGGGGCCCCATCAGCACAGATACGCAGTATTTT; CDR3: CASSPHSGGPISTDTQYF